This entry is about one T cell receptor (beta chain). The junction shows a germline mismatch at one end, possibly a read error. The record originates from a study of blood T cells in healthy people across ages. The V gene's germline CDR1 is DFQATT and CDR2 SNEGSKA (reference sequence). The CDR3 consists of 14 residues. PBMCs, at least 6 million per sample, were isolated. The authors ran a second PCR of roughly 6 to 11 cycles using a sample-barcoded 5' primer and a J-beta primer mix. One entry per CDR3 protein results from TCRdb running MiXCR on the 5' RACE reads. The profile covers 500,000 to 650,000 distinct CDR3 sequences, with about 27% appearing a single time and 3% to 4% taken by the ten largest. This sample also belongs to another study, concerning T cells of mothers and their children. Turning to that study: From each mother came over 10 million TCR beta CDR3 reads, and from each child came 2.5 million to 3 million. Whether related or unrelated, pairs show similar shaping of TCR recombination output by thymic selection.

This sequence originates from a boy between 2 and 10 years old in good health. The chain is built from TRBV20-1 and TRBJ1-4; D may be TRBD1 (5 bases). Sequencing used blood. The CDR3 DNA sequence: TGCAGTGCTGGTCGGGGGTGGGGTAGTGAAAAACCGTTTTTT. It specifies CSAGRGWGSEKPFF.